This T cell receptor beta chain derives from a study of T-cell reconstitution after alpha-beta-depleted transplantation in children. Germline V gene data show CDR1 as SGHDT and CDR2 as YYEEEE. Trimming took 0 bases from V and 6 from J, leaving 21 bases between them. The CDR3 sequence is 17 residues long. Using unique molecular identifiers, the investigators prepared the TCRbeta library. MiXCR, run by TCRdb on the PCR reads, gives a single entry per CDR3 protein. This sample has about 500,000 distinct CDR3 sequences, with approximately 29% found just once. This clonotype was recorded a few times. The V and J genes are TRBV5-6 and TRBJ2-5; D perhaps matches TRBD2 (6 bases). The sample consisted of PBMCs from the stem cell graft donor, taken from the stem cell graft. This sequence originates from a human donor who donated a stem cell graft to a child with aplastic anemia. The CDR3 loop is CASSLEVDGTRVKTQYF. The CDR3 region has the DNA TGTGCCAGCAGCTTGGAGGTAGACGGGACTCGGGTAAAGACCCAGTACTTC.